The TCR beta chain under discussion was sequenced for a study of cytomegalovirus exposure and HLA in healthy donors. The primer mix had 60 Vbeta and 13 Jbeta primers. Using immunoSEQ multiplex PCR, the repertoire was profiled, and TCRdb retains in-frame clones only, with some absent. The table includes roughly 180,000 clones, more than 65% detected once. CDR3 length: 15 amino acids. Germline V gene lookup returns CDR1 SGHAT and CDR2 FQNNGV. The germline V and J ends were trimmed by 5 bases and 8 bases, with 19 bases remaining between them. The J gene is TRBJ1-3, the V gene TRBV11-2; tentatively, D is TRBD1 (5 bases). Sequencing input: PBMCs. This TCR was sampled from a woman aged 25-40 years in good health and CMV-seropositive. This CDR3 reads CASSPGGGRVDTIYF. The CDR3 DNA reads as TGTGCCAGCAGCCCAGGCGGTGGCAGGGTTGACACCATATATTTT.